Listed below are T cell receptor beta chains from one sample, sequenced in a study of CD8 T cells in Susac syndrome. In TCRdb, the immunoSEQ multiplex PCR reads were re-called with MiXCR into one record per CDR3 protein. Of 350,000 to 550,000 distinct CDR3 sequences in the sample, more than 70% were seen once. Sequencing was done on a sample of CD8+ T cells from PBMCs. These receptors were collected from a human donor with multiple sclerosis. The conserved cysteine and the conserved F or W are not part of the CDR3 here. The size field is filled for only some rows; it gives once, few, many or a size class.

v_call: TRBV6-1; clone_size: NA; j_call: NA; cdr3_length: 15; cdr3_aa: ASSEWTTTPTIYEQY
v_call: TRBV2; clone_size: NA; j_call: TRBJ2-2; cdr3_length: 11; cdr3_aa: ASSDFRAGELF
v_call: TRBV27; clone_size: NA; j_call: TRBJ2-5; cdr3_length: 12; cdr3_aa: ASKLAGGQETQY
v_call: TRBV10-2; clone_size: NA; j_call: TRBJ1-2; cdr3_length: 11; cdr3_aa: ASMGTGSYGYT
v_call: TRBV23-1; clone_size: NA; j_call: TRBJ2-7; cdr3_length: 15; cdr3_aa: ASSQMGRQGETYEQY
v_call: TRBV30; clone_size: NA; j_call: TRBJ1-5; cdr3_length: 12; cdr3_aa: AWSGGQGDQPQH
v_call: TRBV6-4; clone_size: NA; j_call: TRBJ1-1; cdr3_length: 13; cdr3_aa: ASSEDGFMNTEAF
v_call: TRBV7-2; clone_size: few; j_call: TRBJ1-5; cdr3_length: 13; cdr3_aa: ASSSDYYSNQPQH
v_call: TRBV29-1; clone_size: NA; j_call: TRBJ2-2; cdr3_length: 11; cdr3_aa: SGWTGNTGELF
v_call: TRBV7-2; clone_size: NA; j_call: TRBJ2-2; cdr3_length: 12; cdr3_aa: ASSLDIGGGELF
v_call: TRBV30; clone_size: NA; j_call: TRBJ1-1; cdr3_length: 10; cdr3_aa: AWRPGAAEAF
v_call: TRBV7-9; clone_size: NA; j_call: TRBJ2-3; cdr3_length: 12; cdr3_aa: ASSSSTQTDTQY
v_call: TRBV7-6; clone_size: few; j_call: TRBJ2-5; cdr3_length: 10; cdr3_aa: ASSYSSEGQY
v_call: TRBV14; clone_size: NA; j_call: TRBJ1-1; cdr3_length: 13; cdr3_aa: ASSHLGQENTEAF
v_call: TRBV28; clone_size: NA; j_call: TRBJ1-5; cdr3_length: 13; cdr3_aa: ASSLQSFSNQPQH
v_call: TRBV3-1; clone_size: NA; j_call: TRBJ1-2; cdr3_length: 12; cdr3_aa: ASSHSHGDYGYT
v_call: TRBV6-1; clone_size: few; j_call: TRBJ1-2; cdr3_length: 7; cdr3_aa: ASKPNHT
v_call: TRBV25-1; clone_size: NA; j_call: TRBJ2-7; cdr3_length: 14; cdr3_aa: ASSDPTGGKPYEQY
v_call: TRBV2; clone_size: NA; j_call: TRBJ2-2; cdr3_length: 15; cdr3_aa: ASSEFPDRKNTGELF
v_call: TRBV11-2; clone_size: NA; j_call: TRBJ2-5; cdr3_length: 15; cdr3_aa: ASSLAEQGLLQETQY
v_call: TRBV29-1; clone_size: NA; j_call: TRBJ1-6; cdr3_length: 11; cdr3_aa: SVEDGDNSPLH
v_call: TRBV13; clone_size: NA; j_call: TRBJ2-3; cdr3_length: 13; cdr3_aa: ASSLWSPRTDTQY
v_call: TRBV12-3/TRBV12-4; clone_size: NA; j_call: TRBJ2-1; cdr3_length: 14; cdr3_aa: ASRIASQGWANEQF
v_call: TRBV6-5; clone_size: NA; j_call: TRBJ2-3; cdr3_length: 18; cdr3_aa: ASSYSLAGATWGVTDTQY
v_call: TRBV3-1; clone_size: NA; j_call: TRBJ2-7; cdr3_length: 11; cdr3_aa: ASSHRGLYEQY
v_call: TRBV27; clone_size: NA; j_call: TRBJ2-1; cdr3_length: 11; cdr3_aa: ASSSGGINEQF
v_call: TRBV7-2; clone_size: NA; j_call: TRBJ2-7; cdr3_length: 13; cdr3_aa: ASSLLRTEMGEQY
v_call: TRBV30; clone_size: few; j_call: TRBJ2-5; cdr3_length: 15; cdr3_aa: AWSVSPGTSGQETQY
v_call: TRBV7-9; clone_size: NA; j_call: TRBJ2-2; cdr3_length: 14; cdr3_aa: ASSPGQGANTGELF
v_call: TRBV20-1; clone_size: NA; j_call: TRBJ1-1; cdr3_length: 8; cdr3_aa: SAMDSEAF
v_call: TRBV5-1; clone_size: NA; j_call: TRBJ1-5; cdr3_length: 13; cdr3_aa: ASSLGDNSNQPQH
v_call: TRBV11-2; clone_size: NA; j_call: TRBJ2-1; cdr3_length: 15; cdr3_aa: ASSLVLGTGADNEQF
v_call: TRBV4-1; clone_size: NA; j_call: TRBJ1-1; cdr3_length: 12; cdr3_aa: ASSQALSNTEAF
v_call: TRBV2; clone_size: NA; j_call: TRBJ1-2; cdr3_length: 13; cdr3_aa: ASSSSGTGAYGYT
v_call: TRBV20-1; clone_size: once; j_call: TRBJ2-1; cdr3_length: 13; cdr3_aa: SATFLAGGTNEQF
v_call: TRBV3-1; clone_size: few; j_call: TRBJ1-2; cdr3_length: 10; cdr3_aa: ASSFLNYGYT
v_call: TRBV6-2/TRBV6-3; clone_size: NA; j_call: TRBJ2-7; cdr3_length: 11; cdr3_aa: ASQGARAYEQY
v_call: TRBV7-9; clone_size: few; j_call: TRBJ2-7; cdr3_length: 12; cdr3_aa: ASSAVGDHYEQY
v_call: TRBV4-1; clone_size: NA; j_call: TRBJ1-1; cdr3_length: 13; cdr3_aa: ASSGPGGLNTEAF
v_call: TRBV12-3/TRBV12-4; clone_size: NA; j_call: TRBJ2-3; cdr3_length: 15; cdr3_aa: ASSSRLAGEDTDTQY